The 27 T cell receptor beta chains presented below share a single source sample, sequenced in a study of beta chain features in type 1 diabetes. The authors reverse transcribed all of the isolated RNA, so sequencing captured expressed TCRB transcripts. TCRdb's table, derived via immunoSEQ multiplex PCR, lists solely in-frame clones and lacks some. The table records some 190,000 clones, over 6% of them present only once. No antigen has been assigned to these receptors. General study results and limits: There was a moderate but significant shortening of TCRB CDR3s in all four CD4+ subsets of Type 1 diabetes patients.

Material for sequencing was central memory CD4+ T cells from blood. These receptors were obtained from a man younger than 35 with type 1 diabetes.

J is TRBJ1-2 and V is TRBV9; 8 bases are shared with TRBD1. The germline CDR1 and CDR2 sequences are SGDLS and YYNGEE. Germline trimming cut 3 bases from V and 4 bases from J; bases unmatched to any gene: 5. CDR3 length: 14 amino acids. This CDR3 reads CASSATGEGYGYTF. CDR3 coding DNA: TGTGCCAGCAGCGCGACAGGGGAGGGCTATGGCTACACCTTC.

This clone was detected many times. Additional DNA sequences in this sample encode the identical CDR3. This rearrangement joins TRBV30 to TRBJ2-7; D possibly corresponds to TRBD1 (6 bases). V was cut by 2 bases and J by 4 bases, with 12 bases left in between. This CDR3 is built from 13 residues. The germline gives CDR1 GTSNPN, CDR2 SVGIG (reference sequence). In DNA form, the CDR3 reads TGTGCCTGGAGTCGCGGACAGATTTACGAGCAGTACTTC. It codes for CAWSRGQIYEQYF.

The gene calls are TRBV7-9 and TRBJ2-7; D is possibly TRBD2 (6 bases). This CDR3 region has 16 residues. V was pared by 3 bases and J by 1 base, with 16 bases between. Germline loops: CDR1 SEHNR, CDR2 FQNEAQ (reference sequence). DNA for the CDR3: TGTGCCAGCAGCTTGCGGGGCTCCGGCCGATCCTACGAGCAGTACTTC. Translated, it gives CASSLRGSGRSYEQYF. Combining the CDR3 with reference TRBV7-9 and TRBJ2-7 gives the whole variable domain DTGVSQNPRHKITKRGQNVTFRCDPISEHNRLYWYRQTLGQGPEFLTYFQNEAQLEKSRLLSDRFSAERPKGSFSTLEIQRTEQGDSAMYLCASSLRGSGRSYEQYFGPGTRLTVT.

This sequence joins TRBV10-3 and TRBJ2-5, with D maybe TRBD1 (5 bases). Germline V gene data show CDR1 as ENHRY and CDR2 as SYGVKD. CDR3 length equals 14 residues. V gave up 3 bases and J gave up 5 bases, with 13 bases separating them. The CDR3 protein is CAISDLVKGETQYF. In nucleotides, the CDR3 is TGTGCCATCAGTGATCTCGTGAAGGGGGAGACCCAGTACTTC.

The chain recombines TRBV28 with TRBJ1-2; D gene ambiguous. The CDR3 length is 12 residues. The germline V and J ends were trimmed by 2 bases and 4 bases, with 5 bases remaining between them. From germline, CDR1 is MDHEN and CDR2 SYDVKM. The CDR3 coding sequence is TGTGCCAGCAGTTTACAGCGCTATGGCTACACCTTC. This translates into CASSLQRYGYTF.

This clone came up a few times. This sequence joins TRBV27 and TRBJ2-5; D perhaps matches TRBD2 (6 bases). CDR3 size: 13 residues. V was pared by 5 bases and J by 4 bases, with 11 bases between. Germline V gene lookup returns CDR1 MNHEY and CDR2 SMNVEV (reference sequence). CDR3 sequence reads: CASSQRVRETQYF. Written as DNA, the CDR3 is TGTGCCAGCAGTCAGCGGGTTCGAGAGACCCAGTACTTC.

The chain couples TRBV2 to TRBJ1-6; unclear D gene. Germline CDR1 reads SNHLY; CDR2 reads FYNNEI. The CDR3 runs to 13 residues. Trimming removed 7 bases at V and 14 bases at J, with 18 bases between. CDR3 loop: CASIWTPPSTLHF. The CDR3 DNA sequence: TGTGCCAGCATTTGGACTCCACCGAGCACCCTCCACTTT.

Only a few counts were recorded for this clone. The genes are TRBV7-2 and TRBJ2-7, with 7 bases lining up with TRBD1. In germline, CDR1 is SGHTA, CDR2 FQGNSA. J gave up 5 bases and V 4 bases, and 5 bases lay outside the gene matches. The CDR3 has 13 residues. The CDR3 sequence: CASSSYQGDEQYF. The CDR3, as DNA: TGTGCCAGCAGCTCGTACCAGGGGGACGAGCAGTACTTC.

This clone has just a few counts. The chain has TRBV5-4 and TRBJ2-2, with 11 bases aligning to TRBD2. With 5 bases clipped from V and 4 bases from J, the junction kept 4 bases outside the gene matches. CDR3 length: 15 amino acids. Germline loops: CDR1 SGHNT, CDR2 YYREEE (reference sequence). CDR3 in amino acids: CASRTGTSGTGELFF. In DNA, the CDR3 is TGTGCCAGCAGAACCGGGACTAGCGGCACCGGGGAGCTGTTTTTT.

This clone has only a few counts. This sequence joins TRBV7-9 and TRBJ1-2; D is unresolved. The CDR3 spans 13 residues. Trimming stripped 6 bases from V and 4 bases from J, with 12 bases between. Germline V gene data show CDR1 as SEHNR and CDR2 as FQNEAQ (reference sequence). The CDR3 nucleotides are TGTGCCAGCAGGCGGGGTGGAGCCTATGGCTACACCTTC. It yields the protein CASRRGGAYGYTF. The full variable domain, completed using reference TRBV7-9 and TRBJ1-2, is DTGVSQNPRHKITKRGQNVTFRCDPISEHNRLYWYRQTLGQGPEFLTYFQNEAQLEKSRLLSDRFSAERPKGSFSTLEIQRTEQGDSAMYLCASRRGGAYGYTFGSGTRLTVV.

There are many counts of this clone. This chain joins TRBV6-6 and TRBJ2-1; 9 bases are shared with TRBD1. With V trimmed by 5 bases and J by 10 bases, 6 bases remained unmatched. CDR3 length: 13 amino acids. CDR1 and CDR2 from the germline V gene are MNHNY and SVGAGI (reference sequence). CDR3 region: CASSRTGGREQFF. The DNA of the CDR3 is TGTGCCAGCAGTCGCACAGGGGGCCGGGAGCAGTTCTTC.

This clone occurred a few times. This chain links TRBV11-2 with TRBJ2-7, with D hard to call. Trimming left V 6 bases short and J 0 bases short, with 9 bases between. CDR1 is SGHAT and CDR2 is FQNNGV in the germline V gene. This CDR3 is 13 amino acids long. The chain's CDR3 is CASRPISSYEQYF. In DNA form, the CDR3 reads TGTGCCAGCAGACCTATTAGCTCCTACGAGCAGTACTTC.

This clone showed up many times. The rearrangement joins TRBV28 to TRBJ2-3, with 10 positions matching TRBD2. Germline CDR1 reads MDHEN; CDR2 reads SYDVKM. V lost 5 bases, J lost 4 bases, and 6 bases stayed unmatched. CDR3 size: 15 residues. CDR3 coding DNA: TGTGCCAGCAGTACCCGACTAGCGGGTCCAGATACGCAGTATTTT. It specifies CASSTRLAGPDTQYF.

This clone was observed a handful of times. V usage is TRBV28 and J usage is TRBJ2-7, with 7 bases matching TRBD1. The germline V gene encodes CDR1 MDHEN and CDR2 SYDVKM. The CDR3 covers 16 residues. With V trimmed by 3 bases and J by 3 bases, 11 bases remained unmatched. DNA for the CDR3: TGTGCCAGCAGTTTCCGTTACAGGGGAAGTGGCTACGAGCAGTACTTC. Translating gives CASSFRYRGSGYEQYF.

This clone has ten or more counts. The chain uses TRBV21-1 and TRBJ2-1; the D call of TRBD1 is as the table states it, not checked on the DNA. TRBV21-1 counts as a pseudogene. The CDR3 length is 15 residues. The CDR3, as DNA: TGTGCCAGCCCCTATGACAGGGGAGGAGGCAATGAGCAGTTCTTC. Protein: CASPYDRGGGNEQFF.

The chain has TRBV5-1 and TRBJ1-5; the D is unclear. The CDR3 has 15 residues. V shed 4 bases and J shed 5 bases, with 16 bases lying between them. Germline V CDR1 and CDR2: SGHRS, YFSETQ. In nucleotides, the CDR3 is TGCGCCAGCAGCCTGGGGTCCGAGGCTCATCAGCCCCAGCATTTT. This sequence encodes CASSLGSEAHQPQHF.

A single count supports this clone. The CDR3 bases are TGTGCCAGCAGCTTGCCCCCGGCGGGAACTGCAGATACGCAGTATTTT. Its protein is CASSLPPAGTADTQYF. This rearrangement joins TRBV30 to TRBJ2-3, with D tentatively TRBD2 (6 bases). Germline CDR1 is GTSNPN and CDR2 is SVGIG (reference sequence). V was shortened by 8 bases and J by 4 bases, with 25 bases between the two germline ends. The CDR3 runs to 16 residues.

The rearrangement links TRBV28 to TRBJ1-6, with D possibly TRBD1 on 6 matching bases. The CDR3 consists of 15 residues. Trimming cost V 3 bases and J 10 bases, with 16 bases left between them. Germline V gives CDR1 MDHEN, CDR2 SYDVKM. The CDR3 coding sequence is TGTGCCAGCAGTTTTAGGCTACAGGGTCTGTCACCCCTCCACTTT. Translation: CASSFRLQGLSPLHF.

The rearrangement links TRBV9 to TRBJ2-4; 8 nucleotides line up with TRBD2. The CDR3 runs to 15 residues. CDR1 and CDR2 (germline): SGDLS, YYNGEE. With V trimmed by 2 bases and J by 6 bases, 7 bases remained unmatched. The CDR3 DNA reads as TGTGCCAGCAGCGTCGGGGGGGCAGGAGGAAACATTCAGTACTTC. Protein product: CASSVGGAGGNIQYF.

The chain couples TRBV21-1 to TRBJ1-6; the DNA was not compared with TRBD1, the D call given in the table. TRBV21-1 is annotated as a pseudogene. There are 17 residues in the CDR3. CDR3 residues: CASSKDTKGHYDSPLHF. The DNA for the CDR3 is TGTGCCAGCAGCAAAGATACGAAGGGACATTACGATTCACCCCTCCACTTT.

This clone was detected a few times. The rearrangement links TRBV6-6 to TRBJ2-5, with a weak D call TRBD2 (7 bases). The CDR3 contains 15 residues. The germline V gene has CDR1 MNHNY and CDR2 SVGAGI (reference sequence). The germline V and J ends were trimmed by 8 bases and 4 bases, with 20 bases remaining between them. The CDR3 DNA is TGTGCCAGCTACCTTTCCATGGGGGGGGCAGAGACCCAGTACTTC. The encoded protein is CASYLSMGGAETQYF.

The chain recombines TRBV18 with TRBJ1-1; 9 bases are shared with TRBD1. Germline lookup yields CDR1 KGHSH and CDR2 LQKENI. V lost 1 base and J lost 6; bases outside the gene matches: 12. CDR3 length: 17 amino acids. The CDR3 spells CASSPRFTGGRGAEAFF. CDR3 bases: TGTGCCAGCTCACCACGCTTCACAGGGGGCCGGGGCGCTGAAGCTTTCTTT. The full variable domain, its missing parts supplied by reference TRBV18 and TRBJ1-1, is NAGVMQNPRHLVRRRGQEARLRCSPMKGHSHVYWYRQLPEEGLKFMVYLQKENIIDESGMPKERFSAEFPKEGPSILRIQQVVRGDSAAYFCASSPRFTGGRGAEAFFGQGTRLTVV.

In its sample, this clone was seen a few times. V is TRBV28 and J is TRBJ2-7; TRBD1 aligns across 10 bases. The V gene's germline CDR1 is MDHEN and CDR2 SYDVKM. The CDR3 spans 15 residues. V was clipped by 6 bases and J by 3 bases; unmatched bases: 8. CDR3 bases: TGTGCCAGCAGCTCTCGGGGGACAGGGGACTACGAGCAGTACTTC. The encoded protein is CASSSRGTGDYEQYF.

This clone was found a few times. V usage is TRBV30 and J usage is TRBJ1-3, with D perhaps TRBD1 (5 bases). Germline assignment: CDR1 GTSNPN and CDR2 SVGIG (reference sequence). V was clipped by 8 bases and J by 0 bases, with 17 bases between them. This CDR3 spans 15 amino acids. The CDR3: CAGNRGGHSGNTIYF. DNA of the CDR3: TGTGCCGGGAATAGGGGCGGCCACTCTGGAAACACCATATATTTT.

The chain carries TRBV11-3 and TRBJ1-1, with D hard to call. This CDR3 region has 14 residues. The germline V gene has CDR1 SGHNT and CDR2 YENEEA. V was shortened by 4 bases and J by 5 bases, with 14 bases between the two germline ends. CDR3 nucleotides: TGTGCCAGCAGCTCCGGCGGGGTGTTAACTGAAGCTTTCTTT. Protein sequence: CASSSGGVLTEAFF.

This chain joins TRBV9 and TRBJ1-3; D uncertain. The CDR3 has 16 residues. CDR1 and CDR2 from the germline V gene are SGDLS and YYNGEE. The V end was cut by 4 bases, the J end by 0 bases, with 14 bases between. CDR3 amino acids: CASSPGGAVSGNTIYF. As DNA, the CDR3 is TGTGCCAGCAGCCCCGGAGGTGCGGTCTCTGGAAACACCATATATTTT.

Written as DNA, the CDR3 is TGTGCCAGCAGCCAAGCAGACAGGGTGACGGACTATGGCTACACCTTC. Its protein product is CASSQADRVTDYGYTF. The rearrangement links TRBV4-2 to TRBJ1-2; TRBD1 matches 7 bases. The trim removed 1 base at V and 3 bases at J, leaving 8 bases unmatched. The CDR3 length is 16 residues. CDR1 and CDR2 (germline): LGHNA, YNFKEQ.